This T cell receptor (beta chain) was identified in a study of shared clonotypes between healthy human individuals. This CDR3 spans 13 amino acids. The germline gives CDR1 GTSNPN, CDR2 SVGIG (reference sequence). Trimming shortened V by 0 bases and J by 2 bases, and 7 bases separated the two germline ends. Libraries were prepared by immunoSEQ multiplex PCR; TCRdb keeps only in-frame clonotypes and omits some of them. This sample carries over 2 million clones, 90% to 95% of them seen once, and the ten largest clones take more than 0.1%. Worth noting for this clone: Its antigen is still unknown. Other DNA sequences in the same sample also yield this CDR3.

Whole-study findings and limits: The study generally estimated greater richness for naive than memory subsets.

The material sequenced was naive CD4+ T cells sorted from blood. Regarding subset: CD45RA+ positively selected. The TCR was taken from a man between 18 and 29 years old in good health. J is TRBJ1-2 and V is TRBV30, with D uncertain. CDR3 region: CAWSVSRNYGYTF. DNA for the CDR3: TGTGCCTGGAGTGTAAGCAGGAACTATGGCTACACCTTC.